This TCR beta chain was recovered during a study of breast tumors, draining lymph nodes, adjacent tissues. Findings and caveats of the study: Tumor repertoires ranked between lymph nodes and nontumor tissue in diversity, with V and J gene preferences. The lymph node origin of tumor T cells was framed as consistent with a hypothesis, not demonstrated.

TCRdb independently ran MiXCR on the multiplex PCR reads; one entry per CDR3 protein. The sample lists around 130,000 distinct CDR3 sequences, about 20% occurring once. With respect to this clonotype: Its antigen is not identified.

Breast cancer patients provided tissue from their axillary draining lymph nodes. Germline V gene sequence: CDR1 SGHRS, CDR2 YFSETQ. Trimming took 2 bases from V and 3 from J; bases not matched to a gene: 5. CDR3 size: 16 residues. Sequencing was done on a sample of axillary lymph node tissue. This TCR was recovered from a female donor with breast cancer. Some clones in this sample may be carry-over from other donors' samples. This chain connects TRBV5-1 to TRBJ2-2; 9 bases match TRBD1. The CDR3 is CASSLQGAVDTGELFF. The CDR3 DNA follows: TGCGCCAGCAGCTTACAGGGGGCGGTTGACACCGGGGAGCTGTTTTTT.